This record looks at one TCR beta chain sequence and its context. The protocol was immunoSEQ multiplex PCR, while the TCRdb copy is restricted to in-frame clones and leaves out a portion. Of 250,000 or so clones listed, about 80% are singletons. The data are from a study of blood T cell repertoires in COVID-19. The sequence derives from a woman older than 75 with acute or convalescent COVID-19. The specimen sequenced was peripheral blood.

The CDR3 reads CASSVRDRGYEQYF. The CDR3 region has the DNA TGTGCCAGCAGCGTCCGGGACAGGGGCTACGAGCAGTACTTC. This chain connects TRBV7-2 to TRBJ2-7, with 10 nucleotides matching TRBD1. The CDR3 sequence is 14 residues long. With V trimmed by 5 bases and J by 3 bases, 4 bases remained unmatched. CDR1 and CDR2 (germline): SGHTA, FQGNSA.